These T cell receptor beta chains were read from a single sample in a study of blood T cell repertoires in COVID-19. TCRdb's table, derived via immunoSEQ multiplex PCR, lists solely in-frame clones and lacks some. The sample has about 78,000 clones, 80% to 95% seen once. Sequenced material: peripheral blood. The source of these receptors is an elderly woman with acute or convalescent COVID-19. CDR3s include the opening cysteine and the closing phenylalanine or tryptophan. The D gene is left open where the match is weak. Not all rows give a size; the values are once, few, many and, for expanded clones, a class.

TRBV7-9,TRBJ2-5,-,-,TGTGCCAGCAGCCGCGGACAGACGTACCAAGAGACCCAGTACTTC,CASSRGQTYQETQYF
TRBV7-9,TRBJ2-6,TRBD2,-,TGTGCCAGCAGCTTAGGCCGGGCGGGGGATGGGGCCAACGTCCTGACTTTC,CASSLGRAGDGANVLTF
TRBV6-5,TRBJ1-5,-,-,TGTGCCAGCAGGCCCGGGACTAATAGCAATCAGCCCCAGCATTTT,CASRPGTNSNQPQHF
TRBV3-1/TRBV3-2,TRBJ1-2,-,-,TGTGCCAGCAGCCAAGACGGCGGAGTTGGCTACACCTTC,CASSQDGGVGYTF
TRBV10-2,TRBJ1-1,-,-,TGCGCCAGCAGCCCACATAAGAGAGGGATCACTGAAGCTTTCTTT,CASSPHKRGITEAFF
TRBV11-2,TRBJ2-2,-,-,TGTGCCAGCAGCTTAGATCTGAGGTCCGGGGAGCTGTTTTTT,CASSLDLRSGELFF
TRBV24-1,TRBJ1-5,TRBD1,-,TGTGCCACCAGTGACGGACAGGGCAATCAGCCCCAGCATTTT,CATSDGQGNQPQHF
TRBV5-1,TRBJ1-4,-,few,TGCGCCAGCAGCTTGCAAGCAACAACTAATGAAAAACTGTTTTTT,CASSLQATTNEKLFF
TRBV6-2/TRBV6-3,TRBJ2-5,-,-,TGTGCCAGCAGTTACTCGCATACAGGGTCCCTTGGGGGCCAGTACTTC,CASSYSHTGSLGGQYF
TRBV14,TRBJ1-1,-,-,TGTGCCAGCAGCCAAGAGTGGGGGGATACTGAAGCTTTCTTT,CASSQEWGDTEAFF
TRBV19,TRBJ2-4,-,-,TGTGCCAGTACTCAGACAGGTTTAGCCAAAAACATTCAGTACTTC,CASTQTGLAKNIQYF
TRBV6-5,TRBJ2-7,TRBD2,-,TGTGCCAGCAGCCCCGGGGGGGTCACTAGGTACGAGCAGTACTTC,CASSPGGVTRYEQYF
TRBV21-1,TRBJ2-7,-,-,TGTGCCAGCAGCAAAGTACCCCCGGGTAGCGGGATCTACGAGCAGTACTTC,CASSKVPPGSGIYEQYF
TRBV3-1/TRBV3-2,TRBJ1-4,TRBD1,-,TGTGCCAGCAGCCAAGAGACAGGGGTAAATGAAAAACTGTTTTTT,CASSQETGVNEKLFF
TRBV7-2,TRBJ2-3,TRBD1,-,TGTGCCAGCAGCTGGACAGGGACAGATACGCAGTATTTT,CASSWTGTDTQYF
TRBV4-1,TRBJ2-7,-,once,TGCGCCAGCAGCCAAGGCGGAGGGACCTACGAGCAGTACTTC,CASSQGGGTYEQYF
TRBV2,TRBJ2-7,TRBD2,-,TGTGCCAGCAGGGGGGGGTTTAAGTACGAGCAGTACTTC,CASRGGFKYEQYF
TRBV9,TRBJ1-4,-,-,TGTGCCAGCAGCATCGACGGACTTGAGGGTGAAAAACTGTTTTTT,CASSIDGLEGEKLFF
TRBV5-4,TRBJ2-2,TRBD2,once,TGTGCCAGCAGCCCTGTAGCGGGAGCAGCCACCGGGGAGCTGTTTTTT,CASSPVAGAATGELFF
TRBV7-2,TRBJ2-2,TRBD1,-,TGTGCCAGCAGCCTCCGACAGGGAAGGAACACCGGGGAGCTGTTTTTT,CASSLRQGRNTGELFF
TRBV5-1,TRBJ1-5,-,-,TGCGCCAGCAGCCCCGGGACAAGCAGCAATCAGCCCCAGCATTTT,CASSPGTSSNQPQHF
TRBV12-5,TRBJ2-7,-,-,TGTGCTAGTGGTTTGTACTACGAGCAGTACTTC,CASGLYYEQYF
TRBV7-9,TRBJ2-5,TRBD2,-,TGTGCCAGCAGCCCCCGGACTAGCGGGGGTCAAGAGACCCAGTACTTC,CASSPRTSGGQETQYF
TRBV19,TRBJ2-5,TRBD2,-,TGTGCCAGTAGTCCACGCGCTGCGATAGCGGGAGGGCCTCATGCCAATCGAGAGACCCAGTACTTC,CASSPRAAIAGGPHANRETQYF
TRBV7-9,TRBJ1-5,-,once,TGTGCCAGCAGCTTAGAAGGGGGCAATCAGCCCCAGCATTTT,CASSLEGGNQPQHF
TRBV25-1,TRBJ1-2,-,-,TGTGCCAGCAGTGAATTCCAAACAATGTGGGGAGAAAACTATGGCTACACCTTC,CASSEFQTMWGENYGYTF
TRBV6-6,TRBJ2-2,TRBD2,-,TGTGCCAGCAGTCCAATAGCGGGAGGGCGGGGCACCGGGGAGCTGTTTTTT,CASSPIAGGRGTGELFF
TRBV5-1,TRBJ2-1,TRBD1,-,TGCGCCAGCAGCTTGGGACAGGGTGGGCAGTTCTTC,CASSLGQGGQFF
TRBV27,TRBJ1-2,TRBD1,-,TGTGCCAGCAGTTTATCCCCGGGACAGGGGTCCCACGCTTCTAACTATGGCTACACCTTC,CASSLSPGQGSHASNYGYTF
TRBV3-1/TRBV3-2,TRBJ2-1,TRBD2,few,TGTGCCAGCAACCCGGGGGGAACCTACAATGAGCAGTTCTTC,CASNPGGTYNEQFF
TRBV19,TRBJ1-4,TRBD1,-,TGTGCCAGTAGTGTAGGACAGGGCCTAATGGAAAAACTGTTTTTT,CASSVGQGLMEKLFF
TRBV5-1,TRBJ1-2,-,-,TGCGCCAGCAGCTTAGATACGGGGGTTGGCTACACCTTC,CASSLDTGVGYTF
TRBV5-6,TRBJ2-2,TRBD2,-,TGTGCCAGCAGCTTGGCTCTAGCGGGAGTAACCGGGGAGCTGTTTTTT,CASSLALAGVTGELFF
TRBV5-1,TRBJ2-7,TRBD1,once,TGCGCCAGCAGCTTGGTACAGGGGGTCTTTAACGAGCAGTACTTC,CASSLVQGVFNEQYF
TRBV5-1,TRBJ1-2,TRBD1,-,TGCGCCAGCAGCTTAGGAGCAGGAGGGACAGGGGATGGCTACACCTTC,CASSLGAGGTGDGYTF
TRBV19,TRBJ1-4,-,-,TGTGCCAGTAGTATCGGGTCGGTCCTCTCAATAGGAGCTGGAAAACTGTTTTTT,CASSIGSVLSIGAGKLFF
TRBV19,TRBJ2-3,TRBD2,-,TGTGCCAGTAGTCCCTTGGAGAGGGTAGCGGGGGGGCAGGTCGGTACGCAGTATTTT,CASSPLERVAGGQVGTQYF
TRBV18,TRBJ1-1,-,-,TGTGCCAGCTCGCCCCAGGGGTATGGCACTGAAGCTTTCTTT,CASSPQGYGTEAFF
TRBV7-3,TRBJ1-3,-,-,TGTGCCAGCAGCTCGGGTACAGGTTCCACCATATATTTT,CASSSGTGSTIYF
TRBV5-1,TRBJ1-1,-,-,TGCGCCAGCAGCTTGGAGGGCGGGACTGAAGCTTTCTTT,CASSLEGGTEAFF
TRBV6-1,TRBJ2-4,TRBD2,-,TGTGCCAGCAGGGAAGGGCGACCGGGGGGTGTAAGGAACATTCAGTACTTC,CASREGRPGGVRNIQYF
TRBV4-1,TRBJ2-5,-,-,TGCGCCAGCAGCCAAGTACTTCAAGAGACCCAGTACTTC,CASSQVLQETQYF
TRBV7-2,TRBJ1-2,-,-,TGTGCCAGCAGCCCGTCGGGGTCGTATGGCTACACCTTC,CASSPSGSYGYTF
TRBV12-3/TRBV12-4,TRBJ1-1,-,-,TGTGCCAGCAGGTTCGGGGGGAACACTGAAGCTTTCTTT,CASRFGGNTEAFF
TRBV19,TRBJ1-3,-,-,TGTGCCAGTAGTATTAGGGGCAACTCTGGAAACACCATATATTTT,CASSIRGNSGNTIYF
TRBV29-1,TRBJ1-1,-,-,TGCAGCGGTTCCAGGGTCTCTGAAGCTTTCTTT,CSGSRVSEAFF
TRBV28,TRBJ1-2,-,-,TGTGCCAGCAGTTTAGGGGGAGGGAACTATGGCTACACCTTC,CASSLGGGNYGYTF
TRBV18,TRBJ2-1,TRBD2,-,TGTGCCAGCTCACCACGTCTAGCGGGAGGTGATGAGCAGTTCTTC,CASSPRLAGGDEQFF
TRBV5-4,TRBJ1-3,-,-,TGTGCCAGCAGCCTCGGCGGGGGAAGTGGAAACACCATATATTTT,CASSLGGGSGNTIYF
TRBV2,TRBJ1-6,TRBD1,-,TGTGCCAGCAGGACAGGGGAAGGTAATTCACCCCTCCACTTT,CASRTGEGNSPLHF
TRBV19,TRBJ1-5,-,few,TGTGCCAGAAACGGGTCCAATCAGCCCCAGCATTTT,CARNGSNQPQHF